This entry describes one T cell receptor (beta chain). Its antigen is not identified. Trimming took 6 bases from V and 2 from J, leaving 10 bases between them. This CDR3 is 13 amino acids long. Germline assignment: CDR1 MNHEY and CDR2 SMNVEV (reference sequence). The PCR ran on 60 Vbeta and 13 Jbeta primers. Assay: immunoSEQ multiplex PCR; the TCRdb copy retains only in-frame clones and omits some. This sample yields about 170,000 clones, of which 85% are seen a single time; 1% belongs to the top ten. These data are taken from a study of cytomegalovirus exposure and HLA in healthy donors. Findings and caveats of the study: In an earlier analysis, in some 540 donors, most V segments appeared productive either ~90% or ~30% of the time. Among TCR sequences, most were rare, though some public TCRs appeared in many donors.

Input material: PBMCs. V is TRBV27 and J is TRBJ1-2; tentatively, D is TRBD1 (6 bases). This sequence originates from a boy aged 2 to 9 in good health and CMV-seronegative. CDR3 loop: CASRLRGNYGYTF. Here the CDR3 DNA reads TGTGCCAGCAGATTAAGGGGGAACTATGGCTACACCTTC.